This T cell receptor (beta chain) was sequenced in a study of T cell repertoires in cytomegalovirus infection (dated by TCRdb to the late 2010s). Background for the entire study: Donor HLA type was relevant to the analysis, because carriage of CMV infection together with the matching HLA type was indicated by public TCR beta signatures. The research as a whole found: Cumulative frequency of public TCR beta family members discriminated carriers of CMV infection plus the relevant HLA type in this cohort and an independent roughly 330-donor cohort. The ex vivo response was dominated by HLA-C-restricted CMV-specific TCR beta clonotypes, which also provided the single most frequent clonotype in two of eight donors.

The sequencer was an Illumina HiSeq 1500. TCRdb's own reprocessing of the public reads used fastp at Q25 and MiXCR and kept productive beta chains. Rows matching on CDR3 protein sequence are summarized as one entry with the most common DNA and genes. Counted in this sample were 200,000 or so distinct CDR3 sequences; approximately 30% of them appeared once. 31% of the sample goes to the ten largest clones. Remarks on this clonotype: Its binding antigen is unknown. Per-nucleotide qualities are absent, and no much larger clonotype sits a single base away.

The cysteine opens and the phenylalanine closes a CDR3 of 15 amino acids. The CDR3 DNA has 45 bases and is translated from base 1. The germline V gene (reference sequence) specifies LNHDA as CDR1 and SQIVND as CDR2. Relative to germline, V is 3 bases shorter and J is 2 bases shorter, with 12 bases between their ends. The material sequenced was PBMCs. The receptor was isolated from a human donor in good health (CMV status not recorded). Some clones in this sample may be carry-over from other donors' samples. The chain uses TRBV19 and TRBJ2-3; matching of 6 bases hints at TRBD2 as the D gene. Here is the DNA: TGTGCCAGTAGTATGGCGGGACGAGCCACAGATACGCAGTATTTT. This codes for CASSMAGRATDTQYF.